The clone carrying this TCR beta chain has ten or more counts. The CDR3 has 12 amino acids. With V trimmed by 7 bases and J by 1 base, 3 bases remained unmatched. Germline CDR1 reads DFQATT; CDR2 reads SNEGSKA (reference sequence). The sample is drawn from a study of T-cell memory formation after mild COVID-19. Using constant-segment primers, 5'RACE produced TCR alpha and TCR beta cDNA libraries carrying sample barcodes and UMIs. Using its own MiXCR run on the 5' RACE reads, TCRdb lists one record per CDR3 protein. Here the sample spans fewer than 350,000 distinct CDR3 sequences, less than 9.5% being singletons.

This rearrangement joins TRBV20-1 to TRBJ1-1; the match to TRBD1 covers 7 bases. The sequenced material came from PBMCs or a T cell subset sorted from them (not recorded which). This clonotype originated in a man younger than 30 who had mild COVID-19 (a few samples of this study predate the infection). Cell type and time point are not known. In DNA form, the CDR3 reads TGCAGTGTTCGGACAGGGAACACTGAAGCTTTCTTT. It is translated as CSVRTGNTEAFF.